The 22 T cell receptor beta chains listed next were all sequenced from one sample in a study of blood T cell repertoires in COVID-19. Some clones are missing from TCRdb's copy, which holds only in-frame ones; the method was immunoSEQ multiplex PCR. The sample contains about 190,000 clones, around four fifths of which appear only once. Material: peripheral blood. The origin of the receptors is a man aged 25 to 40 with active or convalescent COVID-19.

The chain is built from TRBV11-3 and TRBJ1-1, with TRBD1 matching over 8 bases. V trimming: 4 bases; J trimming: 8 bases; junction bases outside the gene matches: 3. The CDR3 is made up of 12 amino acids. Looked up from germline, CDR1 is SGHNT and CDR2 is YENEEA. The CDR3 nucleotides are TGTGCCAGCAGCTCAAGGACAGGGGAAGCTTTCTTT. Its translation is CASSSRTGEAFF.

The V and J genes are TRBV7-9 and TRBJ1-6; perhaps TRBD1 as D (5 bases). The CDR3 sequence is 15 residues long. V dropped 1 base and J dropped 10 bases, with 14 bases sitting between them. The germline V gene encodes CDR1 SEHNR and CDR2 FQNEAQ (reference sequence). The CDR3 loop is CASSLGQGSESPLHF. The CDR3 DNA is TGTGCCAGCAGCTTAGGGCAGGGTAGTGAATCACCCCTCCACTTT.

The chain combines TRBV24-1 with TRBJ2-5; no clear D gene. The V end lost 1 base, the J end lost 7 bases, and 3 bases lay between the germline ends. In germline, CDR1 is KGHDR, CDR2 SFDVKD. The CDR3 runs 11 residues. Written as DNA, the CDR3 is TGTGCCACCAGTGATTTCGGGACCCAGTACTTC. It yields the protein CATSDFGTQYF.

V usage is TRBV6-5 and J usage is TRBJ1-1; 8 bases fit TRBD1. From germline, CDR1 is MNHEY and CDR2 SVGAGI. The V gene end was trimmed by 5 bases and the J gene end by 1 base; junction bases not matched to a gene: 3. The CDR3 is 14 amino acids. The CDR3 reads CASSRQGRNTEAFF. In DNA, the CDR3 is TGTGCCAGCAGTCGACAGGGGCGGAACACTGAAGCTTTCTTT.

The chain is built from TRBV2 and TRBJ1-6; unclear D gene. This CDR3 has 14 residues. The V gene lost 4 bases and the J gene lost 9 bases, with 13 bases spanning the gap. From germline, CDR1 is SNHLY and CDR2 FYNNEI. CDR3 in amino acids: CASSVVSGGSPLHF. The CDR3 region has the DNA TGTGCCAGCAGTGTGGTCTCCGGAGGTTCACCCCTCCACTTT.

The V gene is TRBV5-6, the J gene TRBJ1-1, with D perhaps matching TRBD1 (6 bases). V was trimmed by 0 bases and J by 5 bases, leaving 17 bases between them. The CDR3 covers 16 residues. Germline assignment: CDR1 SGHDT and CDR2 YYEEEE. CDR3 loop: CASSLAHREKRTEAFF. The CDR3 DNA reads as TGTGCCAGCAGCTTGGCACACAGGGAGAAAAGGACTGAAGCTTTCTTT.

There are a few counts of this clone. Distinct nucleotide sequences in the sample also encode this CDR3. V and J are TRBV24-1 and TRBJ2-3, with D perhaps TRBD2 (5 bases). Deletions cut 0 bases from V and 0 bases from J, with 6 bases between. The CDR3 sequence is 15 residues long. Germline V CDR1 and CDR2: KGHDR, SFDVKD. The CDR3: CATSDLRGSTDTQYF. In DNA form, the CDR3 reads TGTGCCACCAGTGATTTGCGGGGAAGCACAGATACGCAGTATTTT.

V usage is TRBV4-1 and J usage is TRBJ1-1, with 7 nucleotides matching TRBD1. The CDR3 runs 15 residues. Trimming cost V 4 bases and J 2 bases; bases outside gene matches: 7. Germline V gene sequence: CDR1 MGHRA, CDR2 YSYEKL. The DNA of the CDR3 is TGCGCCAGCAGCCTCAGCAGGGGGGCAAACACTGAAGCTTTCTTT. Amino acids: CASSLSRGANTEAFF.

The rearrangement joins TRBV5-6 to TRBJ1-6, with 7 bases that match TRBD1. The CDR3 spans 15 residues. Germline CDR1 is SGHDT and CDR2 is YYEEEE. After removal of 4 bases from V and 10 bases from J, the junction contained 11 bases not matched to a gene. The CDR3 region has the DNA TGTGCCAGCAGCAAGGGACAGACCCAGGGGTCACCCCTCCACTTT. Its protein is CASSKGQTQGSPLHF.

The genes are TRBV2 and TRBJ2-7; D possibly corresponds to TRBD1 (5 bases). Germline V gene lookup returns CDR1 SNHLY and CDR2 FYNNEI. This CDR3 region has 12 residues. Trimming pared 7 bases from V and 3 bases from J, leaving 10 bases between. CDR3 DNA: TGTGCCAGCAACGGACAACTCTACGAGCAGTACTTC. Amino acids: CASNGQLYEQYF.

The chain carries TRBV19 and TRBJ1-2; D is possibly TRBD1 (6 bases). CDR3 size: 13 residues. Germline V gives CDR1 LNHDA, CDR2 SQIVND (reference sequence). Trimming took off 5 bases at V and 4 bases at J, with 11 bases between the two ends. CDR3 region: CASSLPGAYGYTF. The DNA for the CDR3 is TGTGCCAGTAGTCTCCCAGGGGCCTATGGCTACACCTTC.

This clone was seen just once. The J gene is TRBJ1-1, the V gene TRBV10-3, with D hard to call. Per the germline V gene, CDR1 is ENHRY and CDR2 is SYGVKD. V gave up 3 bases and J gave up 4 bases, with 15 bases separating them. The CDR3 totals 15 residues. The CDR3 nucleotides are TGTGCCATCAGTGAAGGAGGGAGTAGGAGCACTGAAGCTTTCTTT. Its translation: CAISEGGSRSTEAFF.

The V call is TRBV13, the J call TRBJ2-6; TRBD1 matches 8 bases. V was pared by 4 bases and J by 2 bases, with 1 base of the junction left unmatched. The CDR3 is 15 amino acids. The germline V gene encodes CDR1 PRHDT and CDR2 FYEKMQ (reference sequence). CDR3 loop: CASSSTGAGANVLTF. CDR3 coding DNA: TGTGCCAGCAGCTCGACAGGGGCTGGGGCCAACGTCCTGACTTTC.

The gene calls are TRBV14 and TRBJ2-1; 7 bases line up with TRBD1. Unmatched junction bases numbered 7, after V lost 4 bases and J lost 10 bases. There are 13 residues in the CDR3. The germline CDR1 and CDR2 sequences are SGHDN and FVKESK. CDR3 sequence: CASSRTWDSEQFF. The CDR3 DNA reads TGTGCCAGCAGCCGGACCTGGGACAGCGAGCAGTTCTTC. Together with reference TRBV14 and TRBJ2-1, the CDR3 gives the full variable domain: EAGVTQFPSHSVIEKGQTVTLRCDPISGHDNLYWYRRVMGKEIKFLLHFVKESKQDESGMPNNRFLAERTGGTYSTLKVQPAELEDSGVYFCASSRTWDSEQFFGPGTRLTVL.

V usage is TRBV30 and J usage is TRBJ1-4, with D tentatively TRBD1 (5 bases). CDR1 GTSNPN and CDR2 SVGIG come from the germline V gene (reference sequence). The CDR3 is 15 amino acids. V lost 6 bases to trimming and J lost 3 bases, with 17 bases between them. The DNA for the CDR3 is TGTGCCTGCAAGGGATCGGGGGTGGCTAATGAAAAACTGTTTTTT. This gives the protein CACKGSGVANEKLFF.

The V call is TRBV29-1, the J call TRBJ2-1; 10 bases fit TRBD2. With V trimmed by 5 bases and J by 6 bases, 10 bases remained unmatched. CDR1 is SQVTM, CDR2 ANQGSEA, per germline. This CDR3 has 15 residues. The CDR3 loop is CSVSLAGVWGNEQFF. Written as DNA, the CDR3 is TGCAGCGTTAGTCTAGCGGGAGTCTGGGGCAATGAGCAGTTCTTC.

V and J are TRBV10-3 and TRBJ1-6; 9 bases are a match to TRBD1. The V segment lost 4 bases and the J segment 10 bases; nucleotides outside the gene matches: 5. The germline V gene has CDR1 ENHRY and CDR2 SYGVKD. The length of the CDR3 is 14 residues. The CDR3 DNA reads TGTGCCATCAGTGGGACAGGGGACGACTCACCCCTCCACTTT. Translation gives CAISGTGDDSPLHF.

V gene TRBV28 combines with J gene TRBJ2-5; 12 bases are a match to TRBD1. Germline V gene sequence: CDR1 MDHEN, CDR2 SYDVKM. The CDR3 has 15 amino acids. Trimming took 3 bases from V and 4 from J; bases not matched to a gene: 3. The CDR3 DNA reads as TGTGCCAGCAGTTTTGGGACAGGGGGCATAGAGACCCAGTACTTC. This sequence encodes CASSFGTGGIETQYF.

The chain combines TRBV7-2 with TRBJ2-7; 7 bases agree with TRBD2. Germline V lookup: CDR1 SGHTA, CDR2 FQGNSA. The CDR3 is made up of 16 amino acids. The V segment lost 3 bases and the J segment 3 bases; nucleotides outside the gene matches: 11. DNA for the CDR3: TGTGCCAGCAGCTTCTCCGCGGGCGGGGGTAACTACGAGCAGTACTTC. It translates to CASSFSAGGGNYEQYF. The variable domain in full, with the rest retrieved from reference TRBV7-2 and TRBJ2-7, is GAGVSQSPSNKVTEKGKDVELRCDPISGHTALYWYRQSLGQGLEFLIYFQGNSAPDKSGLPSDRFSAERTGGSVSTLTIQRTQQEDSAVYLCASSFSAGGGNYEQYFGPGTRLTVT.

The chain is built from TRBV5-1 and TRBJ2-5; 10 bases are shared with TRBD2. The CDR3 consists of 16 residues. After removal of 0 bases from V and 3 bases from J, the junction contained 5 bases not matched to a gene. Germline CDR1 SGHRS, CDR2 YFSETQ. The DNA of the CDR3 is TGCGCCAGCAGCTTGGTTCGAGCGGGAGGGGAAGAGACCCAGTACTTC. The encoded protein is CASSLVRAGGEETQYF.

This clone has a handful of counts. The genes are TRBV28 and TRBJ1-1; D ambiguous. CDR3 length: 12 residues. Germline CDR1 MDHEN, CDR2 SYDVKM. Deletions cut 8 bases from V and 11 bases from J, with 18 bases between. The CDR3 coding sequence is TGTGCCAGCCGAACCGCCCCGGGTGGCGCTTTCTTT. It is translated as CASRTAPGGAFF.

This clone was found once. This chain links TRBV5-1 with TRBJ1-2, with 11 bases matching TRBD1. The germline V gene encodes CDR1 SGHRS and CDR2 YFSETQ. The V gene end was trimmed by 3 bases and the J gene end by 6 bases; junction bases not matched to a gene: 13. This CDR3 is built from 17 residues. DNA for the CDR3: TGCGCCAGCAGCTCCGGACCGCCTGGACAGGGGGCAAATGGCTACACCTTC. Its translation is CASSSGPPGQGANGYTF. Variable domain in full (rest from reference TRBV5-1 and TRBJ1-2): KAGVTQTPRYLIKTRGQQVTLSCSPISGHRSVSWYQQTPGQGLQFLFEYFSETQRNKGNFPGRFSGRQFSNSRSEMNVSTLELGDSALYLCASSSGPPGQGANGYTFGSGTRLTVV.